This T cell receptor beta chain is from a study of OX40 agonist ivuxolimab in advanced cancers. The overall study: Ivuxolimab, an agonistic anti-OX40 (CD134) antibody, was given to patients.

Sequencing used immunoSEQ multiplex PCR; TCRdb keeps in-frame clones, though not all of them. The data show tens of thousands of clones, roughly 90% seen once. The CDR3 spans 14 residues. Germline values: CDR1 SGHNT, CDR2 YYREEE (reference sequence). The V and J ends lost 3 bases and 4 bases, in that order; junction bases with no gene match: 3. The specimen was CD4+ or CD8+ T cells sorted from blood, collected in a trial of the OX40 agonist ivuxolimab. This chain connects TRBV5-4 to TRBJ1-4, with 7 nucleotides matching TRBD1. This receptor was identified in an adult with an advanced solid tumor such as melanoma, head and neck, liver or kidney cancer. The CDR3 DNA sequence: TGTGCCAGCAGCTCTGGACAGGTTAATGAAAAACTGTTTTTT. Its translation: CASSSGQVNEKLFF.